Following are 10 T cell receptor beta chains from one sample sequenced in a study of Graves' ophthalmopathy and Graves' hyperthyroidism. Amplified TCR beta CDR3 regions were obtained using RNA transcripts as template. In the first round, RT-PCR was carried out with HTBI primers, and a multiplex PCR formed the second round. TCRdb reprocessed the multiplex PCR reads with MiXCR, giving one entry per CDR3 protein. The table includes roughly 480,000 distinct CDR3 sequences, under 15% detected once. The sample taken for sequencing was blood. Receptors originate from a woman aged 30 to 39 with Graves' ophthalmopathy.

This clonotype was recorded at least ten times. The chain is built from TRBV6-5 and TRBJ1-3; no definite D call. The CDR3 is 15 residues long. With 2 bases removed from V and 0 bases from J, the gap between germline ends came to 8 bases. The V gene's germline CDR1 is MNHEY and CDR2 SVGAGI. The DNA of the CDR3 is TGTGCCAGCAGTTACGAATTCGCCTCTGGAAACACCATATATTTT. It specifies CASSYEFASGNTIYF.

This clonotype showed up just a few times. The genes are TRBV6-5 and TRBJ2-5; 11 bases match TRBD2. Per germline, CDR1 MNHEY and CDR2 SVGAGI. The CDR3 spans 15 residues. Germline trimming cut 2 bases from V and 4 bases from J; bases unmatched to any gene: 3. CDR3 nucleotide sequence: TGTGCCAGCAGTTACCTAGCGGGAGGTACAGAGACCCAGTACTTC. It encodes CASSYLAGGTETQYF.

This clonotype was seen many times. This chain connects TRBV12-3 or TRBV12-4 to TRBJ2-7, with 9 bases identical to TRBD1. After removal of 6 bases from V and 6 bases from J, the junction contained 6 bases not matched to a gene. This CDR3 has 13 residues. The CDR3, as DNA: TGTGCCAGCAGCACGGGACAGGGAGGCGAGCAGTACTTC. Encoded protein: CASSTGQGGEQYF.

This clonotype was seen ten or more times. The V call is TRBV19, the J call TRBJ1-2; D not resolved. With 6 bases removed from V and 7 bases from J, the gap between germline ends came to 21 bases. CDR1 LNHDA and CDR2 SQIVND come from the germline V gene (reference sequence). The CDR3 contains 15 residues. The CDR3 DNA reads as TGTGCCAGTAGCCCCTCGCGGGAATTAGGCTTTGGCTACACCTTC. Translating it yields CASSPSRELGFGYTF.

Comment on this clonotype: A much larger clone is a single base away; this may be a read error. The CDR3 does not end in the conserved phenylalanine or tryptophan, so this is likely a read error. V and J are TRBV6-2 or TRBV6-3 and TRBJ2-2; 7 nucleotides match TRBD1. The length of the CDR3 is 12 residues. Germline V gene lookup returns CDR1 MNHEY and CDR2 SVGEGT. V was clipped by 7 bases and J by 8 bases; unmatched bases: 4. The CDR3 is CASTTGVGELFV. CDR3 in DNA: TGTGCCAGCACCACAGGGGTTGGGGAGCTGTTTGTT.

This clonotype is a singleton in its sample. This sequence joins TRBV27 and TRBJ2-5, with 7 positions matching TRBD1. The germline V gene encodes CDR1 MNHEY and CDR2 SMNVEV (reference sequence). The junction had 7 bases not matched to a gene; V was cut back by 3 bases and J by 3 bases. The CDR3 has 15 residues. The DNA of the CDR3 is TGTGCCAGCAGTTTGGACCCCACAGGGGAAGAGACCCAGTACTTC. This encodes CASSLDPTGEETQYF.

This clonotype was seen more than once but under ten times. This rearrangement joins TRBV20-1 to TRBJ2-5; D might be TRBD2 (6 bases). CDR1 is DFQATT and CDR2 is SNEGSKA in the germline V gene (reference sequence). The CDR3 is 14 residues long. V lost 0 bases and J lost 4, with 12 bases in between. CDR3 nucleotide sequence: TGCAGTGCTAGAGATGGGACTCCCGGAGAGACCCAGTACTTC. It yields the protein CSARDGTPGETQYF.

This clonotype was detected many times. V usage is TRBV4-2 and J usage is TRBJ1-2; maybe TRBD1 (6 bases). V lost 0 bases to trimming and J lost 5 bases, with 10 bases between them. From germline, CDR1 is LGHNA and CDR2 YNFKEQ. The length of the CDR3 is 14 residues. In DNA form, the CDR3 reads TGTGCCAGCAGCCAAGATGGGGGGCAGTATGGCTACACCTTC. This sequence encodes CASSQDGGQYGYTF.

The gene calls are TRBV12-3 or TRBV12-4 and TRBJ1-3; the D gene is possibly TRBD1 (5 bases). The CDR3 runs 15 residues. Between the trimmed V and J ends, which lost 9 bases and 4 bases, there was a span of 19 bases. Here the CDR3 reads CASLLRGLAGNTIYF. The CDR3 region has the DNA TGTGCCAGTTTACTCCGGGGCCTGGCAGGAAACACCATATATTTT.

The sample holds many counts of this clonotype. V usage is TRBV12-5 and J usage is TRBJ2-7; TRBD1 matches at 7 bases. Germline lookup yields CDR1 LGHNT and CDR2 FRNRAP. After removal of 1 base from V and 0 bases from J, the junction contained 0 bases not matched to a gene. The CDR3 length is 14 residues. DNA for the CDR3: TGTGCTAGTGGTTTGGGACAGGGCTCCTACGAGCAGTACTTC. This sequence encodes CASGLGQGSYEQYF.